The 10 T cell receptor beta chains given below trace back to one sample, sequenced in a study of tumor-infiltrating lymphocytes in primary liver carcinoma (dated by TCRdb to about 2017). Blood RNA was extracted from unsorted whole blood using TRIzol reagent, and germline DNA was obtained with the DNeasy Blood & Tissue kit. The sequencer listed for this sample is Illumina HiSeq 2500. TCRbeta-specific cDNA was reverse-transcribed from 500 to 550 ng total RNA using a constant-region primer and ProtoScript II reverse transcriptase. TCRbeta libraries were built with three nested multiplex PCR rounds, a slightly modified ARM-PCR procedure. The first two PCR rounds used multiplex TRBV1-TRBV30 forward primers with a Cbeta reverse primer, each for 10 cycles. TCRdb reprocessed the public reads (quality trimming at Q25 with fastp, clone calling with MiXCR) and kept in-frame beta chains. Every entry covers one CDR3 protein and lists the most common genes and DNA from its rows. The sample includes 310,000 or so distinct CDR3 sequences, with roughly three fifths observed a single time. The top ten constitute about 18% of the sample.

The specimen was peripheral blood. Receptor source: a woman aged 30 to 39 with primary liver carcinoma and hepatitis B virus infection.

This clonotype was found many times. CDR3 in DNA: TGTGCCAGCAGCTTAGGGACAGGGGTTAACGAGCAGTACTTC. It encodes CASSLGTGVNEQYF. The chain has TRBV11-3 and TRBJ2-7; 9 bases match TRBD1. This CDR3 comprises 14 residues. V lost 1 base, J lost 5 bases, and 3 bases stayed unmatched. Germline V gene lookup returns CDR1 SGHNT and CDR2 YENEEA.

Turning to this clonotype: A much larger clone differs from this one at a single base, so this may be a read error. The J gene is TRBJ1-2, the V gene TRBV6-5, with D perhaps TRBD1 (5 bases). The length of the CDR3 is 16 residues. Germline V lookup: CDR1 MNHEY, CDR2 SVGAGI. Trimming took 2 bases from V and 1 from J, leaving 14 bases between them. The CDR3 loop reads CASSYPPGGDNYGYTF. The CDR3 bases are TGTGCCAGCAGTTACCCCCCGGGGGGGGATAACTATGGCTACACCTTC.

The gene calls are TRBV27 and TRBJ1-5; D call uncertain. Trimming took 2 bases from V and 3 from J, leaving 8 bases between them. Germline V gene lookup returns CDR1 MNHEY and CDR2 SMNVEV (reference sequence). The CDR3 is 14 residues long. The CDR3 coding sequence is TGTGCCAGCAGTTTAAGGGAGACCAATCAGCCCCAGCATTTT. Translating it yields CASSLRETNQPQHF.

This clonotype was seen repeatedly, ten times or more. The chain is built from TRBV29-1 and TRBJ2-5; D is undetermined. The V gene's germline CDR1 is SQVTM and CDR2 ANQGSEA. This CDR3 is built from 11 residues. The V end lost 4 bases, the J end lost 5 bases, and 8 bases lay between the germline ends. The chain's CDR3 is CSVVTPETQYF. The DNA of the CDR3 is TGCAGCGTTGTAACCCCGGAGACCCAGTACTTC.

With regard to this clonotype: A much larger clone sits a single nucleotide away, making a read error possible. The rearrangement uses TRBV12-3 or TRBV12-4 and TRBJ2-1, with D unclear. The CDR3 covers 14 residues. CDR3 in amino acids: CASSLDLTSGEHFF. The CDR3 DNA reads TGTGCCAGCAGTTTAGACCTAACCTCGGGTGAGCACTTCTTC.

In the case of this clonotype: A much larger clone is a single base away; this may be a read error. V and J are TRBV6-6 and TRBJ1-1, with 9 positions matching TRBD1. Germline V lookup: CDR1 MNHNY, CDR2 SVGAGI (reference sequence). This CDR3 has 14 amino acids. Here the CDR3 DNA reads TGTGCCGGCAGGTTACAGGGGGCCGTCACTGAAGCTTTCTTT. As protein: CAGRLQGAVTEAFF.

The table lists this clonotype with a count of one. A junction end diverges from the germline sequence, so it may reflect a read error. The genes are TRBV11-2 and TRBJ2-3; D not certain. The CDR3 consists of 13 residues. The germline CDR1 and CDR2 sequences are SGHAT and FQNNGV. Here the CDR3 reads CASSYKGTDTHYF. Here the CDR3 DNA reads TGTGCCAGCAGCTACAAAGGCACGGATACGCACTATTTT. The full variable domain, with the rest looked up from reference TRBV11-2 and TRBJ2-3, is EAGVAQSPRYKIIEKRQSVAFWCNPISGHATLYWYQQILGQGPKLLIQFQNNGVVDDSQLPKDRFSAERLKGVDSTLKIQPAKLEDSAVYLCASSYKGTDTHYFGPGTRLTVL.

This sequence joins TRBV4-3 and TRBJ1-1; maybe TRBD1 (6 bases). The CDR3 is 15 amino acids. The germline gives CDR1 LGHNA, CDR2 YSLEER. The ends were cut back, 1 base at V and 7 bases at J, with 16 bases in the middle. The CDR3 DNA reads TGCGCCAGCAGCCAAGTTTTATGGGGGGCCGGTGAAGCTTTCTTT. This encodes CASSQVLWGAGEAFF.

A few counts support this clonotype. The chain uses TRBV30 and TRBJ2-1; D call uncertain. The CDR3 contains 11 residues. The germline V gene has CDR1 GTSNPN and CDR2 SVGIG (reference sequence). Trimming left V 0 bases short and J 9 bases short, with 6 bases between. The CDR3 reads CAWSVFGEQFF. CDR3 in DNA: TGTGCCTGGAGTGTTTTTGGTGAGCAGTTCTTC.

This clonotype was observed a single time. A much larger clone differs by one base, so this may be a read error. The chain recombines TRBV12-3 or TRBV12-4 with TRBJ2-5, with D maybe TRBD2 (5 bases). The CDR3 is 13 residues long. In DNA, the CDR3 is TGTGCCAGCAGTCCCTCTAGCCGAGAGAACCAGTACTTC. Protein sequence: CASSPSSRENQYF.